Each of the 6 T cell receptor beta chains below was sequenced from the same sample in a study of cytomegalovirus exposure and HLA in healthy donors. The PCR made use of 60 Vbeta and 13 Jbeta primers. The repertoire was sequenced with immunoSEQ multiplex PCR; TCRdb's copy has only in-frame clones and lacks some. Among 150,000 or so clones listed, around 67% were seen once. Sample: PBMCs. These receptors came from a man aged 18 to 29 in good health and CMV-seropositive.

The J gene is TRBJ2-3, the V gene TRBV4-2, with 10 bases matching TRBD2. CDR3 size: 15 residues. Germline V gives CDR1 LGHNA, CDR2 YNFKEQ. With 0 bases clipped from V and 4 bases from J, the junction kept 1 base outside the gene matches. CDR3 residues: CASSQEAGGPDTQYF. The CDR3 coding sequence is TGTGCCAGCAGCCAAGAAGCGGGAGGGCCAGATACGCAGTATTTT.

Only a few counts were recorded for this clone. This sequence joins TRBV6-6 and TRBJ2-7; D might be TRBD1 (5 bases). The CDR3 sequence is 14 residues long. The V gene's germline CDR1 is MNHNY and CDR2 SVGAGI (reference sequence). V was shortened by 6 bases and J by 4 bases, with 16 bases between the two germline ends. CDR3 amino acids: CASSLLGLEYEQYF. CDR3 bases: TGTGCCAGCAGCCTATTGGGGCTAGAATACGAGCAGTACTTC.

This sequence joins TRBV4-3 and TRBJ2-7, with D tentatively TRBD2 (5 bases). Germline lookup yields CDR1 LGHNA and CDR2 YSLEER. CDR3 length: 15 residues. Trimming took 0 bases from V and 2 from J, leaving 11 bases between them. The CDR3 region has the DNA TGCGCCAGCAGCCAAGATCTCGACTATCCCTACGAGCAGTACTTC. It translates to CASSQDLDYPYEQYF.

The chain carries TRBV27 and TRBJ1-3; 7 bases are a match to TRBD1. Germline values: CDR1 MNHEY, CDR2 SMNVEV (reference sequence). CDR3 length equals 15 residues. J was trimmed by 2 bases and V by 4 bases; bases with no gene match: 5. CDR3: CASSSTGHPGNTIYF. For the CDR3, the DNA is TGTGCCAGCAGTTCGACAGGGCATCCTGGAAACACCATATATTTT.

V and J are TRBV7-2 and TRBJ2-1; 9 nucleotides align to TRBD2. The V segment lost 3 bases and the J segment 8 bases; nucleotides outside the gene matches: 5. There are 14 residues in the CDR3. Germline loops: CDR1 SGHTA, CDR2 FQGNSA. As DNA, the CDR3 is TGTGCCAGCAGCTTTAGGGGACTAGCATATGAGCAGTTCTTC. Protein sequence: CASSFRGLAYEQFF.

This sequence joins TRBV2 and TRBJ1-4; no firm D call. The CDR3 loop spans 14 amino acids. Germline V gene lookup returns CDR1 SNHLY and CDR2 FYNNEI. V was clipped by 8 bases and J by 0 bases, with 10 bases between them. CDR3 residues: CASLGVATNEKLFF. The CDR3 DNA sequence: TGTGCCAGCCTCGGGGTAGCAACTAATGAAAAACTGTTTTTT. The full variable domain, completed using reference TRBV2 and TRBJ1-4, is EPEVTQTPSHQVTQMGQEVILRCVPISNHLYFYWYRQILGQKVEFLVSFYNNEISEKSEIFDDQFSVERPDGSNFTLKIRSTKLEDSAMYFCASLGVATNEKLFFGSGTQLSVL.